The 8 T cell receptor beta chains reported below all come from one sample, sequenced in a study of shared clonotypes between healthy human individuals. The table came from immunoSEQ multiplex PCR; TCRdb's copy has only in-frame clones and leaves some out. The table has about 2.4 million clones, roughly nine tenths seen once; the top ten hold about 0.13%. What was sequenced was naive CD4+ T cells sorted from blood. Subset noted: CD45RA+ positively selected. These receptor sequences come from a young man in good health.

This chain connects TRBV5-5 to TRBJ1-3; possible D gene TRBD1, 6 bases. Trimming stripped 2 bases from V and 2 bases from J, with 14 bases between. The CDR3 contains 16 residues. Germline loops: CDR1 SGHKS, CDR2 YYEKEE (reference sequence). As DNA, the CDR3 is TGTGCCAGCAGCTTACAGGGATTGGGGACTGGAAACACCATATATTTT. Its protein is CASSLQGLGTGNTIYF.

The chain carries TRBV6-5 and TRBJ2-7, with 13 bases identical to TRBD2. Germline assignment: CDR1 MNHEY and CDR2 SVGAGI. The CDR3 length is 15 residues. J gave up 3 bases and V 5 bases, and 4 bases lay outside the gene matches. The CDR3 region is CASSAGTSGIYEQYF. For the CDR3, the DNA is TGTGCCAGCAGTGCCGGGACTAGCGGGATCTACGAGCAGTACTTC.

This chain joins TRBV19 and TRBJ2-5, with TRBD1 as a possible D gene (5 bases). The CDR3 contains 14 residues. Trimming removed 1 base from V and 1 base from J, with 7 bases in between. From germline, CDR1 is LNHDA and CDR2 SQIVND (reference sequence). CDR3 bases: TGTGCCAGTAGTATAGGGACAACCCAAGAGACCCAGTACTTC. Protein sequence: CASSIGTTQETQYF.

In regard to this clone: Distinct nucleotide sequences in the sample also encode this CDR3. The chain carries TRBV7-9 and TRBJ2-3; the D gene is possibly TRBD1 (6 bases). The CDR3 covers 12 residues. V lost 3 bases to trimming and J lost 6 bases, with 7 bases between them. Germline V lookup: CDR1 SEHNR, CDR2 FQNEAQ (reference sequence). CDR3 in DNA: TGTGCCAGCAGCTTGCAGGGGGATACGCAGTATTTT. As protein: CASSLQGDTQYF.

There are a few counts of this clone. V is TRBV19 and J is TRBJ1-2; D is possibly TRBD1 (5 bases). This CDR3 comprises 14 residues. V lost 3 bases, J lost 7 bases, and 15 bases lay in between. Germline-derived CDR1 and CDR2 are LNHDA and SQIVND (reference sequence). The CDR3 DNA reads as TGTGCCAGTAGTATTGGAGCGACAGCCGGTGGCTACACCTTC. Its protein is CASSIGATAGGYTF. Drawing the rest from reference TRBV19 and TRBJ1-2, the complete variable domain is DGGITQSPKYLFRKEGQNVTLSCEQNLNHDAMYWYRQDPGQGLRLIYYSQIVNDFQKGDIAEGYSVSREKKESFPLTVTSAQKNPTAFYLCASSIGATAGGYTFGSGTRLTVV.

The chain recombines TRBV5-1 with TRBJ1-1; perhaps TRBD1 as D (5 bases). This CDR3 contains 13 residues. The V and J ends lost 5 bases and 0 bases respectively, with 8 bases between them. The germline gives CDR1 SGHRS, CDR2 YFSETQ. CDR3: CASRPGLNTEAFF. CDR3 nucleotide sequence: TGCGCCAGCAGGCCAGGGCTGAACACTGAAGCTTTCTTT.

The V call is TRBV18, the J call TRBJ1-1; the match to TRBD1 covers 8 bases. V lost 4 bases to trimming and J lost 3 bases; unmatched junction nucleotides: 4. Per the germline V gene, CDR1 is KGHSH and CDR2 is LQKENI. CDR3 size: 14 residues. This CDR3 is CASSQQGGDTEAFF. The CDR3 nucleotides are TGTGCCAGCTCACAACAGGGGGGGGACACTGAAGCTTTCTTT.

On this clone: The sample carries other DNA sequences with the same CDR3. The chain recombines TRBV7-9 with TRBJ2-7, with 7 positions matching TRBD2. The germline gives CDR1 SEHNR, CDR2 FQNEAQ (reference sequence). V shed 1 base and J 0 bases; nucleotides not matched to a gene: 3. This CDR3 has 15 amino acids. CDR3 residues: CASSLVGGSSYEQYF. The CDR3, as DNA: TGTGCCAGCAGCTTAGTTGGCGGGAGCTCCTACGAGCAGTACTTC.